The T cell receptor (beta chain) described here comes from a study of T cell responses to AZD1222 COVID-19 vaccine. Profiling relied on immunoSEQ multiplex PCR, and the TCRdb table lists in-frame clones only, not all of them. The data show some 100,000 clones, with approximately 88% seen just once and approximately 15% held by the top ten. V was trimmed by 6 bases and J by 9 bases, leaving 9 bases between them. This CDR3 has 11 residues. This receptor was identified in an adult in good health. Specimen: peripheral blood, collected on day 0 of AZD1222 vaccination. This chain links TRBV12-3 or TRBV12-4 with TRBJ2-1, with a weak D call TRBD2 (6 bases). The chain's CDR3 is CASRGGGEQFF. CDR3 in DNA: TGTGCCAGCAGGGGGGGAGGTGAGCAGTTCTTC.